This passage covers 23 T cell receptor beta chains from one sample sequenced in a study of T cells after posttransplantation cyclophosphamide. The table came from immunoSEQ multiplex PCR; TCRdb's copy has only in-frame clones and leaves some out. Among tens of thousands of clones listed, about 86% were seen once. Sequencing input: PBMCs. Receptor source: a man aged 30 to 39 with a blood cancer, CMV-positive, and with a related stem cell donor.

The chain joins TRBV11-3 to TRBJ2-2; perhaps TRBD2 as D (5 bases). Germline lookup yields CDR1 SGHNT and CDR2 YENEEA. The CDR3 spans 17 residues. The V end was cut by 5 bases, the J end by 3 bases, with 19 bases between. CDR3 in amino acids: CASSQGRGGSDTGELFF. In nucleotides, the CDR3 is TGTGCCAGCAGCCAAGGACGAGGCGGGTCGGACACCGGGGAGCTGTTTTTT. Full variable domain (remainder filled in from reference TRBV11-3 and TRBJ2-2): EAGVVQSPRYKIIEKKQPVAFWCNPISGHNTLYWYLQNLGQGPELLIRYENEEAVDDSQLPKDRFSAERLKGVDSTLKIQPAELGDSAVYLCASSQGRGGSDTGELFFGEGSRLTVL.

This clone appeared a single time. The chain employs TRBV7-8 and TRBJ1-1; D might be TRBD1 (5 bases). The CDR3 is 16 residues long. V lost 4 bases and J lost 0, with 15 bases in between. CDR1 is SGHVS, CDR2 FQNEAQ, per germline. CDR3 residues: CASSSAGDGMNTEAFF. In DNA, the CDR3 is TGTGCCAGCAGCTCTGCGGGGGACGGCATGAACACTGAAGCTTTCTTT.

The chain recombines TRBV23-1 with TRBJ2-7; a weak D match, TRBD1 (5 bases). TRBV23-1 is an ORF; its function is uncertain. The CDR3 extends over 12 amino acids. Trimming pared 5 bases from V and 2 bases from J, leaving 7 bases between. The CDR3: CASSRGPYEQYF. The CDR3 DNA reads TGCGCCAGCAGTAGGGGCCCCTACGAGCAGTACTTC.

This clone showed up just a few times. CDR3 DNA sequence: TGTGCCTGGAGGAGGGACACAATGAACACTGAAGCTTTCTTT. It is translated as CAWRRDTMNTEAFF. V and J are TRBV30 and TRBJ1-1; possible D gene TRBD1, 6 bases. The ends were cut back, 3 bases at V and 0 bases at J, with 11 bases in the middle. CDR1 is GTSNPN and CDR2 is SVGIG in the germline V gene (reference sequence). The CDR3 length is 14 residues. The full variable domain, its missing parts supplied by reference TRBV30 and TRBJ1-1, is SQTIHQWPATLVQPVGSPLSLECTVEGTSNPNLYWYRQAAGRGLQLLFYSVGIGQISSEVPQNLSASRPQDRQFILSSKKLLLSDSGFYLCAWRRDTMNTEAFFGQGTRLTVV.

The rearrangement links TRBV6-4 to TRBJ2-7, with TRBD2 identical over 8 bases. Per germline, CDR1 MRHNA and CDR2 SNTAGT. The length of the CDR3 is 18 residues. V shed 2 bases, J shed 5 bases, and the junction held 17 bases outside the gene matches. CDR3: CASSDGCWREARVHEQYF. CDR3 nucleotide sequence: TGTGCCAGCAGTGACGGGTGCTGGCGGGAGGCCCGGGTCCACGAGCAGTACTTC.

This clone occurred a few times. The chain links TRBV6-5 to TRBJ2-7; 7 bases match TRBD1. Per germline, CDR1 MNHEY and CDR2 SVGAGI. V shed 2 bases, J shed 6 bases, and the junction held 10 bases outside the gene matches. The CDR3 extends over 15 amino acids. DNA for the CDR3: TGTGCCAGCAGTTACAACGACAGGGAGTCCAGCGAGCAGTACTTC. This codes for CASSYNDRESSEQYF.

The chain recombines TRBV18 with TRBJ2-3; the match to TRBD1 covers 9 bases. Per germline, CDR1 KGHSH and CDR2 LQKENI. The CDR3 contains 15 residues. J was trimmed by 3 bases and V by 6 bases; bases with no gene match: 7. In DNA, the CDR3 is TGTGCCAGCTCGAACGGACAGGGGACGACAGATACGCAGTATTTT. Its translation is CASSNGQGTTDTQYF.

The rearrangement uses TRBV19 and TRBJ2-7; TRBD2 matches at 16 bases. The germline CDR1 and CDR2 sequences are LNHDA and SQIVND (reference sequence). The V segment lost 7 bases and the J segment 6 bases; nucleotides outside the gene matches: 9. The CDR3 runs to 16 residues. DNA for the CDR3: TGTGCCAGTACCTCAGCCGGGACTAGCGGGAGGGGCGAGCAGTACTTC. It encodes CASTSAGTSGRGEQYF.

The DNA of the CDR3 is TGTGCCAGTAGTATAGCGCGGGACAGGCCAAATGAAAAACTGTTTTTT. Protein product: CASSIARDRPNEKLFF. This sequence joins TRBV19 and TRBJ1-4; 8 nucleotides line up with TRBD1. The length of the CDR3 is 16 residues. Germline loops: CDR1 LNHDA, CDR2 SQIVND (reference sequence). Losses at the gene ends were 1 base for V and 5 bases for J; bases not matched to a gene: 6.

The chain is built from TRBV11-2 and TRBJ1-5; D may be TRBD1 (5 bases). Germline assignment: CDR1 SGHAT and CDR2 FQNNGV. The CDR3 is 13 residues long. Trimming took 1 base from V and 5 from J, leaving 6 bases between them. As DNA, the CDR3 is TGTGCCAGCAGCTTAGTAGGGGATCAGCCCCAGCATTTT. Protein: CASSLVGDQPQHF.

The genes are TRBV5-4 and TRBJ2-1; the D is unclear. The CDR3 is 11 amino acids. The ends were cut back, 2 bases at V and 5 bases at J, with 2 bases in the middle. Germline CDR1 and CDR2: SGHNT and YYREEE (reference sequence). The chain's CDR3 is CASSFNNEQFF. CDR3 sequence (DNA): TGTGCCAGCAGCTTTAACAATGAGCAGTTCTTC.

This sequence joins TRBV7-6 and TRBJ2-6, with D unresolved. The CDR3 sequence is 16 residues long. V was shortened by 2 bases and J by 0 bases, with 8 bases between the two germline ends. Per the germline V gene, CDR1 is SGHVS and CDR2 is FNYEAQ. This CDR3 is CASSLNSNSGANVLTF. CDR3 coding DNA: TGTGCCAGCAGCTTAAATAGCAACTCTGGGGCCAACGTCCTGACTTTC.

V is TRBV5-1 and J is TRBJ2-1; D is possibly TRBD1 (6 bases). V lost 8 bases and J lost 10, with 22 bases in between. This CDR3 spans 14 amino acids. Germline CDR1 reads SGHRS; CDR2 reads YFSETQ. CDR3 amino acids: CASKIDRSVSEQFF. The CDR3 DNA reads as TGCGCCAGTAAGATCGACAGGTCCGTTTCAGAGCAGTTCTTC.

Only one count was recorded for this clone. V and J are TRBV7-2 and TRBJ1-2; a weak D match, TRBD1 (6 bases). This CDR3 comprises 14 residues. Germline CDR1 reads SGHTA; CDR2 reads FQGNSA. Trimming cost V 1 base and J 4 bases, with 10 bases left between them. The CDR3 loop is CASSLGGRLYGYTF. For the CDR3, the DNA is TGTGCCAGCAGCTTAGGGGGGCGGCTCTATGGCTACACCTTC.

V gene TRBV15 combines with J gene TRBJ2-5; D is unresolved. CDR1 is LNHNV, CDR2 YYDKDF, per germline (reference sequence). The V and J ends lost 6 bases and 3 bases respectively, with 11 bases between them. The CDR3 has 13 amino acids. This CDR3 reads CATRDTIKETQYF. CDR3 in DNA: TGTGCCACCAGGGATACTATTAAAGAGACCCAGTACTTC.

The chain couples TRBV2 to TRBJ1-2; D gene ambiguous. The ends were cut back, 1 base at V and 10 bases at J, with 13 bases in the middle. CDR3 size: 13 residues. Germline V lookup: CDR1 SNHLY, CDR2 FYNNEI. CDR3 DNA: TGTGCCAGCAGTGAAGGGAACTTCGGAGACTACACCTTC. Translation gives CASSEGNFGDYTF. Full variable domain (outside the CDR3, taken from reference TRBV2 and TRBJ1-2): EPEVTQTPSHQVTQMGQEVILRCVPISNHLYFYWYRQILGQKVEFLVSFYNNEISEKSEIFDDQFSVERPDGSNFTLKIRSTKLEDSAMYFCASSEGNFGDYTFGSGTRLTVV.

The chain joins TRBV5-6 to TRBJ2-7; 7 positions match TRBD1. V dropped 3 bases and J dropped 3; count of bases not matched to a gene: 12. CDR3 length: 16 residues. From germline, CDR1 is SGHDT and CDR2 YYEEEE. This CDR3 is CASSYSPQGSSYEQYF. The DNA for the CDR3 is TGTGCCAGCAGCTATTCCCCACAGGGGAGTAGCTACGAGCAGTACTTC. The complete variable domain, with remaining parts taken from reference TRBV5-6 and TRBJ2-7, reads DAGVTQSPTHLIKTRGQQVTLRCSPKSGHDTVSWYQQALGQGPQFIFQYYEEEERQRGNFPDRFSGHQFPNYSSELNVNALLLGDSALYLCASSYSPQGSSYEQYFGPGTRLTVT.

This sequence joins TRBV6-1 and TRBJ1-1, with 7 bases lining up with TRBD1. After removal of 5 bases from V and 2 bases from J, the junction contained 5 bases not matched to a gene. The CDR3 spans 14 residues. CDR1 and CDR2 from the germline V gene are MNHNS and SASEGT. In nucleotides, the CDR3 is TGTGCCAGCAGTTCGCAGGGGGTAAACACTGAAGCTTTCTTT. The encoded protein is CASSSQGVNTEAFF.

Only one count was recorded for this clone. The genes are TRBV20-1 and TRBJ2-7, with D possibly being TRBD2 (5 bases). Trimming removed 6 bases at V and 6 bases at J, with 9 bases between. Germline V gene data show CDR1 as DFQATT and CDR2 as SNEGSKA (reference sequence). CDR3 length: 10 residues. The CDR3 is CSAHRGEQYF. CDR3 coding DNA: TGCAGTGCCCACCGGGGCGAGCAGTACTTC.

The J gene is TRBJ2-1, the V gene TRBV11-3; D is possibly TRBD1 (5 bases). This CDR3 contains 13 residues. Trimming shortened V by 5 bases and J by 7 bases, and 12 bases separated the two germline ends. Germline V lookup: CDR1 SGHNT, CDR2 YENEEA. The CDR3 here is CASSPRAGNEQFF. The CDR3 bases are TGTGCCAGCAGCCCACGCGCAGGGAATGAGCAGTTCTTC.

The chain links TRBV6-5 to TRBJ2-5; 8 bases fit TRBD2. The length of the CDR3 is 13 residues. The V segment lost 9 bases and the J segment 4 bases; nucleotides outside the gene matches: 7. The germline gives CDR1 MNHEY, CDR2 SVGAGI. CDR3 protein: CASRRGGTETQYF. CDR3 DNA sequence: TGTGCCAGTCGACGGGGGGGAACAGAGACCCAGTACTTC.

The rearrangement joins TRBV13 to TRBJ2-7; the D is unclear. The germline V gene encodes CDR1 PRHDT and CDR2 FYEKMQ (reference sequence). V was cut by 0 bases and J by 5 bases, with 2 bases left in between. The CDR3 has 11 residues. CDR3 protein: CASSLGNEQYF. CDR3 bases: TGTGCCAGCAGCTTAGGCAACGAGCAGTACTTC.

The V and J genes are TRBV6-1 and TRBJ2-7, with 7 bases aligning to TRBD1. With V trimmed by 6 bases and J by 2 bases, 4 bases remained unmatched. CDR1 and CDR2 from the germline V gene are MNHNS and SASEGT. This CDR3 has 13 residues. CDR3 in amino acids: CASRKGTAYEQYF. The CDR3 DNA is TGTGCCAGCAGGAAGGGGACAGCCTACGAGCAGTACTTC.